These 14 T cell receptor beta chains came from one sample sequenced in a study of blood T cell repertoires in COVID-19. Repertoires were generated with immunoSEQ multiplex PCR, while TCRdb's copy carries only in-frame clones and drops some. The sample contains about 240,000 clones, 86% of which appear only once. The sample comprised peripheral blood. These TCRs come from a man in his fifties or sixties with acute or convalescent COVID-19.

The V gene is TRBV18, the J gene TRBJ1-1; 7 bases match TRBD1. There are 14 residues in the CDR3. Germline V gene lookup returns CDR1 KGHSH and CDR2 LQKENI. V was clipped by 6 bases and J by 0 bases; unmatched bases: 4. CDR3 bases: TGTGCCAGCTCCCGGGGACAGTTGAACACTGAAGCTTTCTTT. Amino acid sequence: CASSRGQLNTEAFF.

CDR3 protein: CASSLAQPHAGELFF. The CDR3 bases are TGTGCCAGCAGTTTAGCCCAACCACATGCCGGGGAGCTGTTTTTT. V and J are TRBV28 and TRBJ2-2, with D unclear. The germline V gene encodes CDR1 MDHEN and CDR2 SYDVKM. With 2 bases removed from V and 6 bases from J, the gap between germline ends came to 13 bases. CDR3 length: 15 amino acids. Supplemented by reference TRBV28 and TRBJ2-2, the full variable domain reads DVKVTQSSRYLVKRTGEKVFLECVQDMDHENMFWYRQDPGLGLRLIYFSYDVKMKEKGDIPEGYSVSREKKERFSLILESASTNQTSMYLCASSLAQPHAGELFFGEGSRLTVL.

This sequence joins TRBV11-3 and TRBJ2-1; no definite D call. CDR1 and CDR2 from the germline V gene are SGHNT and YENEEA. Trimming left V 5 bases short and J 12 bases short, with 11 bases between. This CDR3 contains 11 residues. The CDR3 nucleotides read TGTGCCAGCAGCCCCTCGCTGCGGCAGTTCTTC. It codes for CASSPSLRQFF.

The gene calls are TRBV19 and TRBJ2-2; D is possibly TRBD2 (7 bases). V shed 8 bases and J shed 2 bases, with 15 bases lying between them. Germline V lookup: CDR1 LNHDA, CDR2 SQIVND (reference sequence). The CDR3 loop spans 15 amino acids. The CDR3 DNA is TGTGCCAGTGGCACCCCGGGGGGCAACACCGGGGAGCTGTTTTTT. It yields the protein CASGTPGGNTGELFF.

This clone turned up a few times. CDR3 DNA sequence: TGTGCCACCCAGGATAGCGGGCCACAAGAGACCCAGTACTTC. Amino acids: CATQDSGPQETQYF. This rearrangement joins TRBV24-1 to TRBJ2-5; TRBD2 agrees at 7 bases. Germline lookup yields CDR1 KGHDR and CDR2 SFDVKD. The CDR3 totals 14 residues. V trimming: 9 bases; J trimming: 2 bases; junction bases outside the gene matches: 8.

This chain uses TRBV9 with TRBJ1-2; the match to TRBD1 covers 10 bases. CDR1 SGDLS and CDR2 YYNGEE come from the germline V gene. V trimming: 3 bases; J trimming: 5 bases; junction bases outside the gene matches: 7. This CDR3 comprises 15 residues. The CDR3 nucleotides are TGTGCCAGCAGCGCCCTGACAGGGGGCTTTTATGGCTACACCTTC. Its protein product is CASSALTGGFYGYTF.

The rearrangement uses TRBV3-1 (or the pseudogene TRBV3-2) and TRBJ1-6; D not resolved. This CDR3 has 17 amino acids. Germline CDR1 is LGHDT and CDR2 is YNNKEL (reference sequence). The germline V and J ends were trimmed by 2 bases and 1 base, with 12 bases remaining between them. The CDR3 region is CASSQTRPGSYNSPLHF. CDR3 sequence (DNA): TGTGCCAGCAGCCAAACGAGGCCGGGATCCTATAATTCACCCCTCCACTTT.

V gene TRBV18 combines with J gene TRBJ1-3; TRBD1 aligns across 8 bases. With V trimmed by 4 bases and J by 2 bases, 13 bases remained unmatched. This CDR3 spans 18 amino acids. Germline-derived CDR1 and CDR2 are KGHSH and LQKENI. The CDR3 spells CASSLLEPTGVTGNTIYF. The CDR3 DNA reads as TGTGCCAGCTCACTCCTAGAACCGACAGGGGTAACTGGAAACACCATATATTTT.

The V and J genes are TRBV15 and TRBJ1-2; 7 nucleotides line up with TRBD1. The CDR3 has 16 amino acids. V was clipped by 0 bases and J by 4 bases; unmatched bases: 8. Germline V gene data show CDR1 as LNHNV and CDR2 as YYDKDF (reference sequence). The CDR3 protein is CATSRDYKGASYGYTF. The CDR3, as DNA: TGTGCCACCAGCAGAGATTATAAGGGGGCGAGCTATGGCTACACCTTC.

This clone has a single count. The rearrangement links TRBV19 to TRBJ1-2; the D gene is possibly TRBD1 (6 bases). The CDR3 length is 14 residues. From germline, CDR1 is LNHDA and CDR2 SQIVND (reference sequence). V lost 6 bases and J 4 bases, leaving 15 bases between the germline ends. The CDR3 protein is CASRLEGEIYGYTF. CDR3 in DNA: TGTGCCAGTAGGCTCGAGGGGGAGATCTATGGCTACACCTTC.

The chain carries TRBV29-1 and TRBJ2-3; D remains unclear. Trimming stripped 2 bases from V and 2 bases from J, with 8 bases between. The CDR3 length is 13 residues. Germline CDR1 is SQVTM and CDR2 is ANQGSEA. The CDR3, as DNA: TGCAGCGTTGAACCCAAATCCACAGATACGCAGTATTTT. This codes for CSVEPKSTDTQYF.

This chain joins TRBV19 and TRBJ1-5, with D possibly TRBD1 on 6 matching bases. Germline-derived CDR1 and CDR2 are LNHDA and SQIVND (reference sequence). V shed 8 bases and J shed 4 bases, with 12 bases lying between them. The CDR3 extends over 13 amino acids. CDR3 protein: CASGQFFNQPQHF. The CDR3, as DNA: TGTGCCAGTGGACAGTTCTTTAATCAGCCCCAGCATTTT.

The CDR3 loop is CASSLGTSRETQYF. For the CDR3, the DNA is TGTGCCAGCAGCTTGGGGACTAGCCGGGAGACCCAGTACTTC. The rearrangement links TRBV11-3 to TRBJ2-5; 9 positions agree with TRBD2. Per the germline V gene, CDR1 is SGHNT and CDR2 is YENEEA. The junction had 4 bases not matched to a gene; V was cut back by 3 bases and J by 5 bases. The CDR3 covers 14 residues.

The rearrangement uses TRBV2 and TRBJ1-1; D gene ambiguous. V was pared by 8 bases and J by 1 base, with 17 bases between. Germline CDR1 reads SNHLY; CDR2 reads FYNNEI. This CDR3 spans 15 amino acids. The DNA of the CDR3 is TGTGCCAGCTTACGTCTTAGGCAGGCGAACACTGAAGCTTTCTTT. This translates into CASLRLRQANTEAFF.